The T cell receptor (beta chain) under discussion was sequenced for a study of T-cell reconstitution after alpha-beta-depleted transplantation in children. Study conclusions and caveats: Some patients showed high day-60 TCRbeta diversity, which derived from surviving recipient T cells and thymic progenitors.

On this clonotype: Its antigen remains unidentified.

Unique molecular identifiers were used to barcode this TCRbeta library. TCRdb used MiXCR to reprocess the PCR reads, holding one entry per CDR3 protein. The sample consists of about 440,000 distinct CDR3 sequences, about 45% of them appearing once. The length of the CDR3 is 17 residues. Looked up from germline, CDR1 is MNHEY and CDR2 is SVGAGI. Trimming cost V 5 bases and J 1 base, with 18 bases left between them. The TCR comes from a girl aged 2 to 9 with aplastic anemia, due to receive a stem cell transplant. This chain links TRBV6-5 with TRBJ1-5; D is unclear. The sequences come from PBMCs, collected before TCRalphabeta/CD19-depleted stem cell transplant. The CDR3 here is CASSPRRYRVSNQPQHF. The CDR3 nucleotides are TGTGCCAGCAGTCCTCGACGGTATAGGGTCAGCAATCAGCCCCAGCATTTT.